This TCR beta chain was sequenced for a study of cytomegalovirus exposure and HLA in healthy donors. The study ran its PCR with 60 Vbeta and 13 Jbeta primers. Libraries were prepared by immunoSEQ multiplex PCR; TCRdb keeps only in-frame clonotypes and omits some of them. The table includes 150,000 to 200,000 clones, 82% detected once. V shed 0 bases and J 8 bases; nucleotides not matched to a gene: 12. Germline values: CDR1 SGHRS, CDR2 YFSETQ. The CDR3 has 16 residues. The rearrangement joins TRBV5-1 to TRBJ2-3, with TRBD1 identical over 7 bases. Source material: PBMCs. The sequence was obtained from a boy younger than 10 in good health and CMV-seronegative. The CDR3 protein is CASSLGLAGGIGTQYF. The CDR3 DNA is TGCGCCAGCAGCTTGGGGTTAGCAGGGGGAATCGGTACGCAGTATTTT.